This entry features one T cell receptor (beta chain) sequence. The PCR was carried out with 60 Vbeta primers and 13 Jbeta primers. Profiled with immunoSEQ multiplex PCR; TCRdb holds only in-frame clones, not every one. The sample includes roughly 84,000 clones, over 75% of them seen just once. This sample stems from a study of cytomegalovirus exposure and HLA in healthy donors. Germline V CDR1 and CDR2: LNHNV, YYDKDF (reference sequence). This CDR3 spans 15 amino acids. Trimming pared 8 bases from V and 1 base from J, leaving 16 bases between. The sequencing input was PBMCs. The rearrangement uses TRBV15 and TRBJ2-3, with a tentative D call TRBD2 (6 bases). This receptor was taken from a man aged 50-59 years in good health and CMV-seronegative. CDR3: CATARVGGGTDTQYF. CDR3 nucleotide sequence: TGTGCCACCGCCCGGGTTGGAGGGGGCACAGATACGCAGTATTTT.